The rows below give T cell receptor beta chains drawn from one sample of a study of radiation and T cells in renal cell carcinoma. Sequencing used immunoSEQ multiplex PCR; TCRdb keeps in-frame clones, though not all of them. The top ten clones hold 11% of a sample with around 170,000 clones, around 90% of them seen once. The specimen comprised blood, sampled from a patient whose treatment included radiotherapy and nephrectomy. The origin of the receptors is a woman between 50 and 59 years old with renal cell carcinoma. Both conserved end residues are part of each CDR3. Fields, in order: D gene, clone size, V gene, J gene, CDR3 DNA, CDR3 protein. D genes are given only for firm matches. Clone size is not always given. Where it is, it says once, few, many or a class for expanded clones.

.	.	TRBV10-2	TRBJ2-3	TGCGCCAGCAGTGAGGGGGGGGCCGCAGATACGCAGTATTTT	CASSEGGAADTQYF
.	.	TRBV6-8	TRBJ1-6	TGTGCCAGCAAAGGAACAGGGACACTCTATAATTCACCCCTCCACTTT	CASKGTGTLYNSPLHF
TRBD2	.	TRBV5-1	TRBJ2-3	TGCGCCAGCAGCGTAGGACTAGCTACAGATACGCAGTATTTT	CASSVGLATDTQYF
.	few	TRBV4-2	TRBJ1-4	TGTGCCAGCAGATGGGGGGATGAAAAACTGTTTTTT	CASRWGDEKLFF
TRBD1	.	TRBV5-1	TRBJ2-7	TGCGCCAGCAGCTTGGTACAGGGGGACTACGAGCAGTACTTC	CASSLVQGDYEQYF
.	.	TRBV7-2	TRBJ1-2	TGTGCCAGCAGCTTATCGATGGCGGTGTCCGCAGGGCGTTATGCTGGCTACACCTTC	CASSLSMAVSAGRYAGYTF
.	.	TRBV4-1	TRBJ1-5	TGCGCCAGCAGCCAAGGAGTCGTCCGAGGCCCCAATCAGCCCCAGCATTTT	CASSQGVVRGPNQPQHF
TRBD2	.	TRBV4-2	TRBJ2-7	TGTGCCAGCAGCCAAGGACTAGCGGAGTTCTCCTACGAGCAGTACTTC	CASSQGLAEFSYEQYF
.	.	TRBV7-6	TRBJ2-3	TGTGCCAGCAGCTGGGGACAAGTCTCAGATACGCAGTATTTT	CASSWGQVSDTQYF
.	.	TRBV7-9	TRBJ2-6	TGTGCCAGCAGCTTAGAGGCAGGGATCGGGGCCAACGTCCTGACTTTC	CASSLEAGIGANVLTF
.	.	TRBV5-1	TRBJ1-5	TGCGCCAGCAGCCGGGACAGCAATCAGCCCCAGCATTTT	CASSRDSNQPQHF
TRBD1	once	TRBV7-9	TRBJ2-2	TGTGCCAGCAGCCTGACAGGGGGCCGCTCCGGGGAGCTGTTTTTT	CASSLTGGRSGELFF
.	once	TRBV11-2	TRBJ1-1	TGTGCCAGCAGCGCCGGCATGCAGGGTCTGGGGGAAGCTTTCTTT	CASSAGMQGLGEAFF
.	.	TRBV2	TRBJ1-3	TGTGCCAGCAGGGTGGGTGCGGGAAACACCATATATTTT	CASRVGAGNTIYF
TRBD1	.	TRBV7-7	TRBJ2-7	TGTGCTAGCAGCCCCGGACAGGACTCCTACGAGCAGTACTTC	CASSPGQDSYEQYF
TRBD2	.	TRBV6-5	TRBJ2-1	TGTGCCAGCAGTTACCACAAGAGCGGGGGGGCCAATGAGCAGTTCTTC	CASSYHKSGGANEQFF
TRBD1	.	TRBV25-1	TRBJ1-2	TGTGCCAGCAGTGAATTCTCCCCGGACAGGGGGAACTATGGCTACACCTTC	CASSEFSPDRGNYGYTF
.	.	TRBV6-1	TRBJ1-2	TGTGCCAGCAGTGAAGCAGGCGGATCTAACTATGGCTACACCTTC	CASSEAGGSNYGYTF
TRBD1	few	TRBV6-5	TRBJ1-2	TGTGCCAGCAGTTGGGGACAGGGGAGGGGTGGCTACACCTTC	CASSWGQGRGGYTF
TRBD1	.	TRBV7-9	TRBJ2-1	TGTGCCAGCAGCTGGAAGACAGGGGGGGAGCAGTTCTTC	CASSWKTGGEQFF
.	once	TRBV7-8	TRBJ2-7	TGTGCCAGCAGCTTAGCGCGGGGAGCCGCGTACTTC	CASSLARGAAYF
.	.	TRBV2	TRBJ1-1	TGTGCCAGCAGTGCCAGGGAAGGAACTGAAGCTTTCTTT	CASSAREGTEAFF
.	.	TRBV5-1	TRBJ1-6	TGCGCCAGCAGCTTGGGACCGGGAGAGGGTTCACCCCTCCACTTT	CASSLGPGEGSPLHF
TRBD1	.	TRBV5-6	TRBJ1-1	TGTGCCAGCAGCTGGAGGAGGGGGCGGAACACTGAAGCTTTCTTT	CASSWRRGRNTEAFF
.	.	TRBV5-1	TRBJ2-7	TGCGCCAGCAGCTTGGAAACAGTTACCTACGAGCAGTACTTC	CASSLETVTYEQYF
.	.	TRBV10-3	TRBJ2-5	TGTGCCATCAGCGGTGACAGTTCCCAAGAGACCCAGTACTTC	CAISGDSSQETQYF
TRBD1	.	TRBV9	TRBJ1-4	TGTGCCAGCAGCGCCCCGGGACAGTTGAATGAAAAACTGTTTTTT	CASSAPGQLNEKLFF
TRBD1	.	TRBV18	TRBJ1-1	TGTGCCAGCTCACCTGGACAGGGAGGTTCAGCTTTCTTT	CASSPGQGGSAFF
.	.	TRBV4-2	TRBJ2-7	TGTGCCAGAAGCTTGGGGCGGCATTTCTCCTACGAGCAGTACTTC	CARSLGRHFSYEQYF
TRBD2	.	TRBV11-1	TRBJ2-7	TGTGCCAGCAGCCGGACTAGCGGGGATGCCTACGAGCAGTACTTC	CASSRTSGDAYEQYF
TRBD1	.	TRBV14	TRBJ1-1	TGTGCCAGCAGCCGAGCCGGGACAGGGGGCACTGAAGCTTTCTTT	CASSRAGTGGTEAFF
TRBD1	.	TRBV6-6	TRBJ1-5	TGTGCCAGCAGTACCGACAGGGGTGCTAATCAGCCCCAGCATTTT	CASSTDRGANQPQHF
.	.	TRBV7-3	TRBJ1-1	TGTGCCAGCAGCTTGCAGGGCTACACTGAAGCTTTCTTT	CASSLQGYTEAFF
TRBD2	.	TRBV7-2	TRBJ2-7	TGTGCCAGCAGCTTAAACCTAGCGGGGGGGGCCTCCGAGCAGTACTTC	CASSLNLAGGASEQYF
.	.	TRBV29-1	TRBJ2-3	TGCAGCGTTGAAGACAGCACAGATACGCAGTATTTT	CSVEDSTDTQYF
TRBD1	.	TRBV19	TRBJ2-2	TGTGCCAGCTGGACAGGCCCCAACACCGGGGAGCTGTTTTTT	CASWTGPNTGELFF
TRBD1	.	TRBV13	TRBJ1-2	TGTGCCAGTAGGGGGCGAGGTGGCTACACCTTC	CASRGRGGYTF
TRBD1	.	TRBV9	TRBJ1-4	TGTGCCAGCAGCGTAGGGGACAGGGGGCTCGATGAAAAACTGTTTTTT	CASSVGDRGLDEKLFF
.	.	TRBV19	TRBJ2-3	TGTGCCAGTAGTATCAACCCGGGCGGGAGCACAGATACGCAGTATTTT	CASSINPGGSTDTQYF
.	.	TRBV29-1	TRBJ1-2	TGCAGCGTTGAAGATCAGCCCCCAAACTATGGCTACACCTTC	CSVEDQPPNYGYTF
TRBD2	.	TRBV5-6	TRBJ2-2	TGTGCCAGCAGCCCCGGACTAGCGGGAGACGCGAACACCGGGGAGCTGTTTTTT	CASSPGLAGDANTGELFF
TRBD1	.	TRBV5-1	TRBJ2-1	TGCGCCAGCAGCAACAGGGGCACCTACAATGAGCAGTTCTTC	CASSNRGTYNEQFF
TRBD1	.	TRBV15	TRBJ1-2	TGTGCCACCAGCAGAGCCGACAGGGGTAATGGCTACACCTTC	CATSRADRGNGYTF
.	.	TRBV7-7	TRBJ2-2	TGTGCTAGCAGTCCAGGAGTGACTGGCACCGGGGAGCTGTTTTTT	CASSPGVTGTGELFF